The 15 T cell receptor beta chains presented below share a single source sample, sequenced in a study of CD8 T cells in Susac syndrome. The authors reverse transcribed about 0.5 to 1 ug RNA with random hexamers. In TCRdb, the immunoSEQ multiplex PCR reads were re-called with MiXCR into one record per CDR3 protein. Of about 200,000 distinct CDR3 sequences listed, 85% to 95% are singletons. Material for sequencing was CD4+ T cells from PBMCs. These receptor sequences come from a human donor in good health.

The J gene is TRBJ2-7, the V gene TRBV28; 7 bases fit TRBD1. The V and J ends lost 4 bases and 3 bases, in that order; junction bases with no gene match: 6. The CDR3 sequence is 14 residues long. Germline CDR1 is MDHEN and CDR2 is SYDVKM. The CDR3 bases are TGTGCCAGCAGTTCAGGGGGTAGATTCTACGAGCAGTACGTC. It translates to CASSSGGRFYEQYV.

This chain connects TRBV6-5 to TRBJ1-2; D gene uncertain. V was shortened by 2 bases and J by 4 bases, with 8 bases between the two germline ends. Germline assignment: CDR1 MNHEY and CDR2 SVGAGI. This CDR3 region has 13 residues. CDR3 protein: CASSYTPTYGYTF. The CDR3 DNA reads as TGTGCCAGCAGTTACACTCCGACCTATGGCTACACCTTC.

This chain links TRBV28 with TRBJ2-5, with a weak D call TRBD2 (5 bases). Trimming stripped 5 bases from V and 7 bases from J, with 17 bases between. The CDR3 runs to 14 residues. Per the germline V gene, CDR1 is MDHEN and CDR2 is SYDVKM. The DNA for the CDR3 is TGTGCCAGCAGTCTTCCCTGGGAGCGAGCGACCCAGTACTTC. It yields the protein CASSLPWERATQYF. Combining the CDR3 with reference TRBV28 and TRBJ2-5 gives the whole variable domain DVKVTQSSRYLVKRTGEKVFLECVQDMDHENMFWYRQDPGLGLRLIYFSYDVKMKEKGDIPEGYSVSREKKERFSLILESASTNQTSMYLCASSLPWERATQYFGPGTRLLVL.

This chain uses TRBV29-1 with TRBJ2-7; D gene unclear. This CDR3 region has 12 residues. Germline V CDR1 and CDR2: SQVTM, ANQGSEA. V was cut by 4 bases and J by 2 bases, with 9 bases left in between. The CDR3 DNA reads as TGCAGCGTTGGTAATAAAGCCTACGAGCAGTACTTC. As protein: CSVGNKAYEQYF.

The count of this clonotype is one. This rearrangement joins TRBV23-1 to TRBJ2-3; D unresolved. TRBV23-1 is recorded as an ORF, its role being uncertain. CDR3 length: 14 amino acids. Trimming removed 2 bases at V and 5 bases at J, with 11 bases between. CDR3 in DNA: TGCGCCAGCAGTCAAGGAACCTGTGGAGATACGCAGTATTTT. Translated, it gives CASSQGTCGDTQYF.

The chain is built from TRBV1 and TRBJ2-7. TRBV1 is described as a pseudogene. The CDR3 is 8 amino acids. The CDR3 region is CTGYEQYF. In nucleotides, the CDR3 is TGCACCGGGTACGAGCAGTACTTC.

The chain has TRBV27 and TRBJ1-2; TRBD1 aligns across 9 bases. CDR3 length: 15 residues. With 4 bases clipped from V and 4 bases from J, the junction kept 7 bases outside the gene matches. Per germline, CDR1 MNHEY and CDR2 SMNVEV (reference sequence). CDR3 DNA sequence: TGTGCCAGCAGTTCCAGGGACAGGGCCCTCTATGGCTACACCTTC. Protein sequence: CASSSRDRALYGYTF.

The genes are TRBV29-1 and TRBJ1-2; a weak D match, TRBD1 (5 bases). Germline CDR1 SQVTM, CDR2 ANQGSEA. CDR3 length equals 14 residues. Trimming removed 1 base from V and 8 bases from J, with 17 bases in between. In DNA, the CDR3 is TGCAGCGTTGAAGCGGGGCCGAATGTCGGCGGCTACACCTTC. Its translation: CSVEAGPNVGGYTF.

The rearrangement joins TRBV3-1 to TRBJ2-7; D gene unclear. Germline CDR1 and CDR2: LGHDT and YNNKEL (reference sequence). V was cut by 2 bases and J by 1 base, with 9 bases left in between. The CDR3 covers 14 residues. The CDR3 nucleotides are TGTGCCAGCAGCCAATTAATAGGGTCCTACGAGCAGTACTTC. Translating it yields CASSQLIGSYEQYF.

The V and J genes are TRBV11-2 and TRBJ2-3; 15 nucleotides agree with TRBD2. This CDR3 is 17 amino acids long. Germline-derived CDR1 and CDR2 are SGHAT and FQNNGV. With V trimmed by 4 bases and J by 5 bases, 7 bases remained unmatched. CDR3 sequence: CASSSRTSGRGRDTQYF. Here the CDR3 DNA reads TGTGCCAGCAGCTCGAGGACTAGCGGGAGGGGTCGAGATACGCAGTATTTT.

The chain recombines TRBV6-1 with TRBJ2-7; maybe TRBD2 (6 bases). The CDR3 totals 15 residues. In germline, CDR1 is MNHNS, CDR2 SASEGT. Trimming took off 5 bases at V and 2 bases at J, with 16 bases between the two ends. CDR3 protein: CASSPVSGLTYEQYV. CDR3 in DNA: TGTGCCAGCAGTCCGGTTAGCGGACTGACCTACGAGCAGTACGTC.

This sequence joins TRBV12-3 or TRBV12-4 and TRBJ1-1, with D tentatively TRBD1 (5 bases). Between the trimmed V and J ends, which lost 3 bases and 7 bases, there was a span of 6 bases. This CDR3 is built from 11 residues. The CDR3 is CASSFQGEAFF. The CDR3, as DNA: TGTGCCAGCAGTTTTCAGGGTGAAGCTTTCTTT.

The V call is TRBV20-1, the J call TRBJ2-1, with no clear D. The V and J ends lost 3 bases and 6 bases respectively, with 12 bases between them. This CDR3 comprises 13 residues. The germline CDR1 and CDR2 sequences are DFQATT and SNEGSKA (reference sequence). CDR3 loop: CSARGYRSNEQFF. In nucleotides, the CDR3 is TGCAGTGCTAGGGGGTACCGTTCCAATGAGCAGTTCTTC.

This clonotype was seen once. The genes are TRBV30 and TRBJ1-1, with D unclear. V lost 4 bases and J lost 6, with 9 bases in between. The CDR3 consists of 11 residues. Germline assignment: CDR1 GTSNPN and CDR2 SVGIG (reference sequence). As DNA, the CDR3 is TGTGCCTGGAAATTTAGTGCTGAAGCTTTCTTT. Its translation: CAWKFSAEAFF. Full variable domain (missing parts from reference TRBV30 and TRBJ1-1): SQTIHQWPATLVQPVGSPLSLECTVEGTSNPNLYWYRQAAGRGLQLLFYSVGIGQISSEVPQNLSASRPQDRQFILSSKKLLLSDSGFYLCAWKFSAEAFFGQGTRLTVV.

This chain links TRBV27 with TRBJ2-7, with D possibly being TRBD2 (6 bases). Germline-derived CDR1 and CDR2 are MNHEY and SMNVEV (reference sequence). The CDR3 consists of 15 residues. V was clipped by 3 bases and J by 3 bases, with 15 bases between them. For the CDR3, the DNA is TGTGCCAGCAGTTTTCGGAGGGGCTGTGACTACGAGCAGTACGTC. Its protein product is CASSFRRGCDYEQYV.